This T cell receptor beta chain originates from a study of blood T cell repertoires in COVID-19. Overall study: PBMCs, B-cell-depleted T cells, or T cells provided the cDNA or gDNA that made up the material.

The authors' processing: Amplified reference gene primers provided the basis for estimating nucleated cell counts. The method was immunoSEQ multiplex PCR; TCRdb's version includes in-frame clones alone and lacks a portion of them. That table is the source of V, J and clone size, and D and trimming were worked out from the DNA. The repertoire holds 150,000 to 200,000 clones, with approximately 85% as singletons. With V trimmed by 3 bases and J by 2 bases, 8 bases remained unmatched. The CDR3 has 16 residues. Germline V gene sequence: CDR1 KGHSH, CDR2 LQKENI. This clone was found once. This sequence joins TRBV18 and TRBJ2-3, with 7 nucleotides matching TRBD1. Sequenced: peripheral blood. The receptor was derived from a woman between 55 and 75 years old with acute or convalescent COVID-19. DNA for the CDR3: TGTGCCAGCTCACCCTTCCAGGGGGACCTCACAGATACGCAGTATTTT. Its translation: CASSPFQGDLTDTQYF.